This T cell receptor beta chain derives from a study of shared clonotypes between healthy human individuals. Worth noting for this clone: Its antigen is as yet unknown.

There are 15 residues in the CDR3. V lost 5 bases, J lost 4 bases, and 12 bases lay in between. CDR1 and CDR2 (germline): SGHAT, FQDESV (reference sequence). Whole-study findings and limits: The generation probabilities recorded for non-shared clonotypes fell below those of clonotypes shared by all four donors.

At a deep level, the assay was run. Clones were read by immunoSEQ multiplex PCR, and TCRdb kept only the in-frame ones, dropping some. Among under 850,000 clones listed, approximately 77% were seen once. The chain is built from TRBV11-1 and TRBJ2-6; D is perhaps TRBD1 (5 bases). This receptor was identified in a woman under 40 in good health. Sequenced sample: memory CD4+ T cells sorted from blood. Subset denoted: CD45RA-negative fraction. The CDR3 DNA sequence: TGTGCCAGCAGCGCCAGGGTAACCGGGGCCAACGTCCTGACTTTC. Its protein product is CASSARVTGANVLTF.